A selection of T cell receptor beta chains follows, all from one sample in a study of identical twins. One entry per CDR3 protein, called by TCRdb with MiXCR from the 5' RACE reads. The top ten hold around 0.3% of the sample, which has around 1.7 million distinct CDR3 sequences, around a third seen once. Sequencing was done on a sample of cord blood. The origin of the receptors is a newborn girl in good health. The CDR3 runs from the conserved cysteine through the conserved F or W. Fields, in order: J gene, D gene, clone size, V gene, CDR3 protein, CDR3 DNA. A D gene is named only where the DNA matches it firmly. Where a row states a size, it is once, few, many or the class of an expanded clone; other rows omit it.

J gene: TRBJ2-1
D gene: TRBD1
clone size: .
V gene: TRBV12-3/TRBV12-4
CDR3 protein: CASSLSGTGGYEQFF
CDR3 DNA: TGTGCCAGCAGTTTATCGGGGACAGGGGGCTACGAGCAGTTCTTC

J gene: TRBJ2-7
D gene: .
clone size: few
V gene: TRBV20-1
CDR3 protein: CSARDYRTAIYEQYF
CDR3 DNA: TGCAGTGCTAGAGATTATAGGACAGCCATCTACGAGCAGTACTTC

J gene: TRBJ1-2
D gene: .
clone size: .
V gene: TRBV4-2
CDR3 protein: CASSQGPQGGDGYTF
CDR3 DNA: TGTGCCAGCAGCCAAGGCCCACAGGGTGGAGATGGCTACACCTTC

J gene: TRBJ1-2
D gene: TRBD1
clone size: few
V gene: TRBV11-2
CDR3 protein: CASSEGQYYGYTF
CDR3 DNA: TGTGCCAGCAGCGAGGGACAGTACTATGGCTACACCTTC

J gene: TRBJ1-1
D gene: .
clone size: .
V gene: TRBV12-3/TRBV12-4
CDR3 protein: CASSPRTPLNTEAFF
CDR3 DNA: TGTGCCAGCAGTCCCCGGACACCTTTGAACACTGAAGCTTTCTTT

J gene: TRBJ2-3
D gene: .
clone size: .
V gene: TRBV12-3/TRBV12-4
CDR3 protein: CASSLRRLITDTQYF
CDR3 DNA: TGTGCCAGCAGTTTAAGGCGACTTATCACAGATACGCAGTATTTT

J gene: TRBJ2-7
D gene: .
clone size: many
V gene: TRBV29-1
CDR3 protein: CSVEARDYEQYF
CDR3 DNA: TGCAGCGTTGAAGCCAGGGACTACGAGCAGTACTTC

J gene: TRBJ2-5
D gene: .
clone size: few
V gene: TRBV5-4
CDR3 protein: CASSLDGFGETQYF
CDR3 DNA: TGTGCCAGCAGCTTGGACGGGTTCGGAGAGACCCAGTACTTC

J gene: TRBJ1-2
D gene: TRBD1
clone size: .
V gene: TRBV2
CDR3 protein: CASTRGQGPNYGYTF
CDR3 DNA: TGTGCCAGCACCCGTGGACAGGGTCCAAACTATGGCTACACCTTC

J gene: TRBJ1-5
D gene: .
clone size: .
V gene: TRBV20-1
CDR3 protein: CSARDFWQQHF
CDR3 DNA: TGCAGTGCTAGAGATTTTTGGCAGCAGCATTTT

J gene: TRBJ2-2
D gene: TRBD1
clone size: few
V gene: TRBV4-2
CDR3 protein: CASSQGTGRFSTGELFF
CDR3 DNA: TGTGCCAGCAGCCAGGGGACAGGGCGATTTTCCACCGGGGAGCTGTTTTTT

J gene: TRBJ2-7
D gene: TRBD2
clone size: .
V gene: TRBV20-1
CDR3 protein: CSARTSASAYEQYF
CDR3 DNA: TGCAGTGCTCGTACTAGCGCCTCGGCCTACGAGCAGTACTTC

J gene: TRBJ2-1
D gene: TRBD2
clone size: once
V gene: TRBV12-3/TRBV12-4
CDR3 protein: CASSLRLAGVFHEQFF
CDR3 DNA: TGTGCCAGCAGTCTCCGACTAGCGGGAGTTTTCCATGAGCAGTTCTTC

J gene: TRBJ1-4
D gene: .
clone size: few
V gene: TRBV10-2
CDR3 protein: CASSERGVINEKLFF
CDR3 DNA: TGCGCCAGCAGTGAGCGAGGAGTTATTAATGAAAAACTGTTTTTT

J gene: TRBJ2-5
D gene: TRBD2
clone size: .
V gene: TRBV9
CDR3 protein: CASTGSGSETQYF
CDR3 DNA: TGTGCCAGCACCGGAAGCGGGAGTGAGACCCAGTACTTC

J gene: TRBJ2-1
D gene: .
clone size: few
V gene: TRBV7-8
CDR3 protein: CASSSEVSIFTNEQFF
CDR3 DNA: TGTGCCAGCAGCTCAGAGGTGTCGATCTTTACCAATGAGCAGTTCTTC

J gene: TRBJ1-1
D gene: .
clone size: .
V gene: TRBV11-2
CDR3 protein: CASGSTGNTEAFF
CDR3 DNA: TGTGCCAGCGGCTCCACAGGGAACACTGAAGCTTTCTTT

J gene: TRBJ2-1
D gene: TRBD2
clone size: .
V gene: TRBV29-1
CDR3 protein: CSVEGRENEQFF
CDR3 DNA: TGCAGCGTTGAAGGGCGGGAGAATGAGCAGTTCTTC

J gene: TRBJ2-5
D gene: .
clone size: many
V gene: TRBV2
CDR3 protein: CASIVSSQETQYF
CDR3 DNA: TGTGCCAGCATCGTCTCTAGCCAAGAGACCCAGTACTTC

J gene: TRBJ2-3
D gene: TRBD2
clone size: many
V gene: TRBV20-1
CDR3 protein: CSGTSFFTDTQYF
CDR3 DNA: TGCAGTGGGACTAGCTTCTTCACAGATACGCAGTATTTT

J gene: TRBJ2-1
D gene: .
clone size: .
V gene: TRBV12-3/TRBV12-4
CDR3 protein: CASSLGSLQFF
CDR3 DNA: TGTGCCAGCAGTTTAGGGTCCCTCCAGTTCTTC

J gene: TRBJ2-7
D gene: .
clone size: many
V gene: TRBV10-3
CDR3 protein: CAIRGSSYEQYF
CDR3 DNA: TGTGCCATCAGGGGCAGCTCCTACGAGCAGTACTTC

J gene: TRBJ2-1
D gene: TRBD2
clone size: few
V gene: TRBV27
CDR3 protein: CASSLSTSGGGNEQFF
CDR3 DNA: TGTGCCAGCAGTTTATCGACTAGCGGGGGAGGAAATGAGCAGTTCTTC

J gene: TRBJ2-7
D gene: TRBD1
clone size: .
V gene: TRBV29-1
CDR3 protein: CSVEVRTGGYEQYF
CDR3 DNA: TGCAGCGTTGAAGTTAGGACAGGGGGCTACGAGCAGTACTTC

J gene: TRBJ1-2
D gene: .
clone size: few
V gene: TRBV6-1
CDR3 protein: CASSEGVRAGYTF
CDR3 DNA: TGTGCCAGCAGTGAGGGGGTAAGGGCTGGCTACACCTTC

J gene: TRBJ2-3
D gene: TRBD2
clone size: .
V gene: TRBV14
CDR3 protein: CARSQAERERGQTSTDTQYF
CDR3 DNA: TGTGCCAGGAGCCAAGCGGAGCGGGAGAGAGGGCAAACTAGCACAGATACGCAGTATTTT

J gene: TRBJ1-4
D gene: TRBD1
clone size: few
V gene: TRBV18
CDR3 protein: CASSPMGQPNEKLFF
CDR3 DNA: TGTGCCAGCTCACCGATGGGACAGCCGAATGAAAAACTGTTTTTT

J gene: TRBJ2-3
D gene: TRBD2
clone size: few
V gene: TRBV27
CDR3 protein: CASSKSGMRTDTQYF
CDR3 DNA: TGTGCCAGCAGTAAAAGCGGGATGCGCACAGATACGCAGTATTTT

J gene: TRBJ1-2
D gene: .
clone size: .
V gene: TRBV13
CDR3 protein: CASSLISGDGYTF
CDR3 DNA: TGTGCCAGCAGCTTAATTTCGGGGGATGGCTACACCTTC

J gene: TRBJ1-2
D gene: TRBD1
clone size: few
V gene: TRBV4-1
CDR3 protein: CASSQDLTGDGYGYTF
CDR3 DNA: TGCGCCAGCAGCCAAGATTTAACAGGGGATGGTTATGGCTACACCTTC

J gene: TRBJ2-7
D gene: TRBD2
clone size: few
V gene: TRBV2
CDR3 protein: CASSATGTSAAYEQYF
CDR3 DNA: TGTGCCAGCAGTGCCACCGGGACTAGTGCCGCCTACGAGCAGTACTTC

J gene: TRBJ2-3
D gene: .
clone size: many
V gene: TRBV5-1
CDR3 protein: CASSLRTSTDTQYF
CDR3 DNA: TGTGCCAGCAGTTTGAGGACTAGCACAGATACGCAGTATTTT

J gene: TRBJ2-7
D gene: .
clone size: .
V gene: TRBV20-1
CDR3 protein: CSASGGFRVGSEQYF
CDR3 DNA: TGCAGTGCTAGTGGGGGGTTCCGAGTCGGCAGCGAGCAGTACTTC

J gene: TRBJ2-7
D gene: TRBD2
clone size: few
V gene: TRBV6-5
CDR3 protein: CASSYSIGGRVVYNEQYF
CDR3 DNA: TGTGCCAGCAGTTACTCGATTGGCGGGAGGGTCGTTTACAATGAGCAGTACTTC

J gene: TRBJ1-1
D gene: .
clone size: .
V gene: TRBV25-1
CDR3 protein: CASRPTYRALNTEAFF
CDR3 DNA: TGTGCCAGCAGGCCCACTTACAGGGCCCTGAACACTGAAGCTTTCTTT

J gene: TRBJ2-2
D gene: TRBD2
clone size: .
V gene: TRBV2
CDR3 protein: CASRLAGAYTGELFF
CDR3 DNA: TGTGCCAGCAGACTAGCGGGGGCCTACACCGGGGAGCTGTTTTTT

J gene: TRBJ1-1
D gene: .
clone size: .
V gene: TRBV5-6
CDR3 protein: CASSFGGVGDTEAFF
CDR3 DNA: TGTGCCAGCAGCTTCGGGGGGGTGGGAGACACTGAAGCTTTCTTT

J gene: TRBJ2-7
D gene: .
clone size: .
V gene: TRBV11-2
CDR3 protein: CASSSMNEQYF
CDR3 DNA: TGTGCCAGCAGCTCTATGAATGAGCAGTACTTC

J gene: TRBJ2-7
D gene: .
clone size: many
V gene: TRBV4-2
CDR3 protein: CASSQVNKGSYEQYF
CDR3 DNA: TGTGCCAGCAGCCAAGTTAACAAAGGTTCCTACGAGCAGTACTTC

J gene: TRBJ2-1
D gene: .
clone size: .
V gene: TRBV4-1
CDR3 protein: CASSQPLDEQFF
CDR3 DNA: TGCGCCAGCAGCCAACCCTTGGATGAGCAGTTCTTC

J gene: TRBJ2-1
D gene: .
clone size: .
V gene: TRBV5-1
CDR3 protein: CASSLVARYRRGNEQFF
CDR3 DNA: TGCGCCAGCAGCTTGGTGGCTCGATATAGACGGGGCAATGAGCAGTTCTTC

J gene: TRBJ2-4
D gene: TRBD2
clone size: few
V gene: TRBV20-1
CDR3 protein: CRVAGGPNIQYF
CDR3 DNA: TGCAGGGTAGCGGGGGGGCCGAACATTCAGTACTTC

J gene: TRBJ1-2
D gene: .
clone size: few
V gene: TRBV6-2/TRBV6-3
CDR3 protein: CASSYSSAGNGYTF
CDR3 DNA: TGTGCCAGCAGTTACTCGAGCGCGGGGAATGGCTACACCTTC

J gene: TRBJ2-2
D gene: .
clone size: once
V gene: TRBV28
CDR3 protein: CASSLAGRRPTGELFF
CDR3 DNA: TGTGCCAGCAGTTTGGCGGGGCGTCGGCCCACCGGGGAGCTGTTTTTT

J gene: TRBJ2-2
D gene: TRBD2
clone size: .
V gene: TRBV20-1
CDR3 protein: CSASQAGGTGELFF
CDR3 DNA: TGCAGTGCTTCTCAAGCGGGAGGCACCGGGGAGCTGTTTTTT

J gene: TRBJ2-7
D gene: TRBD1
clone size: .
V gene: TRBV20-1
CDR3 protein: CSASSGQGRSYEQYF
CDR3 DNA: TGCAGTGCTAGCTCAGGACAGGGCCGCTCCTACGAGCAGTACTTC

J gene: TRBJ1-5
D gene: TRBD1
clone size: many
V gene: TRBV20-1
CDR3 protein: CSARGTGGNQPQHF
CDR3 DNA: TGCAGTGCTAGAGGGACAGGGGGCAATCAGCCCCAGCATTTT

J gene: TRBJ2-7
D gene: .
clone size: .
V gene: TRBV28
CDR3 protein: CASIPRSLMVETRYF
CDR3 DNA: TGTGCCAGCATTCCCCGGAGTCTTATGGTGGAGACCCGGTACTTC

J gene: TRBJ2-1
D gene: TRBD2
clone size: few
V gene: TRBV7-9
CDR3 protein: CASSLDGTRVNEQFF
CDR3 DNA: TGTGCCAGCAGCTTAGATGGGACTAGAGTGAATGAGCAGTTCTTC

J gene: TRBJ1-2
D gene: TRBD1
clone size: .
V gene: TRBV20-1
CDR3 protein: CSARDRGQGHRGYTF
CDR3 DNA: TGCAGTGCTAGAGATCGTGGACAGGGACATCGGGGCTACACCTTC

J gene: TRBJ2-2
D gene: TRBD2
clone size: .
V gene: TRBV9
CDR3 protein: CASSPRTSGMGTGELFF
CDR3 DNA: TGTGCCAGCAGCCCCCGGACTAGCGGGATGGGCACCGGGGAGCTGTTTTTT

J gene: TRBJ2-5
D gene: TRBD2
clone size: .
V gene: TRBV20-1
CDR3 protein: CSARGGNQETQYF
CDR3 DNA: TGCAGTGCTAGGGGGGGGAACCAAGAGACCCAGTACTTC

J gene: TRBJ2-6
D gene: .
clone size: .
V gene: TRBV6-6
CDR3 protein: CASSYWDFGVLTF
CDR3 DNA: TGTGCCAGCAGTTACTGGGACTTCGGCGTCCTGACTTTC